This T cell receptor (beta chain) emerged from a study of blood T cell repertoires in COVID-19. Study at large: Nucleic acid was either cDNA or gDNA, and it came from T cells, B-cell-depleted T cells, or PBMCs.

Authors' analysis steps: Reference gene primer amplification in the assay estimated nucleated cell counts. Only in-frame clones appear in the TCRdb table, and some are missing; sequencing was by immunoSEQ multiplex PCR. V and J calls and clone size follow that table, whereas D and trimming were derived from the DNA. The sample includes 240,000 or so clones, roughly 88% seen only once; the top ten take more than 2%. Cohort assignment relied on participant-reported clinical history. Cohort 3 recovery required two negative PCRs, clearance, or symptom resolution. Sequenced sample: PBMCs or T cells enriched from blood (not recorded which). The receptor was isolated from a woman aged 50 to 65 who had recovered from COVID-19.

This chain's CDR3 is CASSLQGFQPQHF. CDR3 in DNA: TGTGCCAGCAGTTTGCAGGGGTTTCAGCCCCAGCATTTT. V and J are TRBV12-3 or TRBV12-4 and TRBJ1-5; tentative D call: TRBD1 (6 bases). The CDR3 runs 13 residues. V lost 3 bases and J 6 bases, leaving 9 bases between the germline ends.